Sequencing of this TCR beta chain was carried out in a study of a mutant IDH1 vaccine in newly diagnosed glioma. The CDR3 totals 15 residues. The V gene end was trimmed by 5 bases and the J gene end by 4 bases; junction bases not matched to a gene: 7. Germline V lookup: CDR1 SGHTA, CDR2 FQGNSA. Comment on this clone: Its target is unknown.

Produced via immunoSEQ multiplex PCR; TCRdb's table is partial and in-frame only. Of about 60,000 clones listed, 80% to 90% are singletons. Specified time point: week 35, safety follow-up. A 20-mer mutant IDH1 peptide at 300 ug was injected subcutaneously with topical imiquimod. Vaccination of patients was performed eight times, in weeks 1, 3, 5, 7, 11, 15, 19 and 23. The sequence was obtained from a man aged 25-45 years with glioma. Sequences were derived from PBMCs, sampled from a glioma patient whose treatment included an IDH1 peptide vaccine. V and J are TRBV7-2 and TRBJ2-5, with 10 bases aligning to TRBD2. CDR3 sequence reads: CASSTEGLASETQYF. Written as DNA, the CDR3 is TGTGCCAGCAGCACAGAGGGACTAGCGTCAGAGACCCAGTACTTC.